Shown below are 2 T cell receptor beta chains from a single sample sequenced in a study of blood T cell repertoires in COVID-19. Sequencing used immunoSEQ multiplex PCR; TCRdb keeps in-frame clones, though not all of them. This sample has 150,000 to 200,000 clones; about nine tenths occur once, and the top ten carry around 2.3%. The sequenced sample consisted of peripheral blood. The receptors were sampled from a man aged 65 to 85 with active or convalescent COVID-19.

The chain couples TRBV6-2 or TRBV6-3 to TRBJ2-3, with TRBD1 identical over 8 bases. Germline CDR1 MNHEY, CDR2 SVGEGT. Germline trimming cut 6 bases from V and 11 bases from J; bases unmatched to any gene: 7. The CDR3 covers 12 residues. The CDR3 loop reads CASSDGDRQQYF. The CDR3 DNA reads as TGTGCCAGCAGCGACGGGGACAGGCAGCAGTATTTT.

The chain uses TRBV19 and TRBJ2-7; 9 bases align to TRBD1. The J segment lost 3 bases and the V segment lost 3 bases, leaving 0 bases of the junction unmatched. Germline CDR1 is LNHDA and CDR2 is SQIVND (reference sequence). The CDR3 totals 13 residues. The CDR3 nucleotides read TGTGCCAGTAGTATGGACAGGGGCTACGAGCAGTACTTC. Protein: CASSMDRGYEQYF.